This T cell receptor (beta chain) was obtained from a study of naive and memory T cell subsets. An oligonucleotide containing a UMI was ligated to the 3' end of TCR cDNA. RNA was extracted from roughly 2.6 ml of whole blood of healthy adults. Input was roughly 1 to 1,100 ng of DNase-treated total RNA without cell sorting. Study-wide findings and caveats: The RNA method is potentially sensitive to activation and differentiation changes.

The SP2 primer and nested alpha and beta constant region primers amplified ligated cDNA in four rounds. Reverse transcription of blood and skin TCR RNA was primed at alpha and beta constant regions. TCRdb re-analysed the 5' RACE reads in MiXCR, keeping a single row per CDR3 protein. The sample gives about 62,000 distinct CDR3 sequences, 8% to 9% of which show up once; 15% to 20% is in the top ten. This clonotype was counted a few times. Its specificity is unknown. This TCR came from a female donor in good health.

The CDR3 DNA sequence: TGTGCCAGCAGTCGGACTAGCGGGATTGGGGAGCAGTACTTC. Its protein product is CASSRTSGIGEQYF. This sequence joins TRBV12-3 or TRBV12-4 and TRBJ2-7, with 12 nucleotides matching TRBD2. This CDR3 comprises 14 residues. With V trimmed by 5 bases and J by 7 bases, 6 bases remained unmatched.